The clone carrying this T cell receptor (beta chain) occurred many times. What it recognizes is unknown. This sample was taken from a study of identical twins. General study findings and limits: The presence of invariant MAIT and iNKT cells could partly confound analyses of zero-insertion sequences.

TCRdb processed the 5' RACE reads anew with MiXCR; each CDR3 protein has one entry. Among about 390,000 distinct CDR3 sequences listed, about 10% were seen once. The CDR3 extends over 15 amino acids. The germline gives CDR1 SGHDN, CDR2 FVKESK. The V and J ends lost 3 bases and 3 bases, in that order; junction bases with no gene match: 5. Sequenced: naive T cells sorted from blood. The sequence came from a woman between 45 and 60 years old in good health. This chain connects TRBV14 to TRBJ2-1; 7 positions agree with TRBD2. The CDR3 sequence: CASSQRGGGYNEQFF. The CDR3 DNA reads TGTGCCAGCAGCCAGAGGGGCGGGGGCTACAATGAGCAGTTCTTC.